This TCR beta chain was profiled in a study of vaccination effects on CD4 cells after COVID-19. The study, taken as a whole, reports: Clones arising from infection and from vaccination showed marked clonal contraction late after vaccination. The study enrolled few convalescent patients and sampled no early post-infection timepoints. Cross-reactivity toward common cold coronaviruses was confined to only 1 of 255 vaccine-induced clones in healthy vaccinees.

V was pared by 6 bases and J by 1 base, with 18 bases between. Germline V gives CDR1 MDHEN, CDR2 SYDVKM. CDR3 length equals 16 residues. With the ViraFEST assay, the study expanded antigen-specific CD4+ T cells using viral peptide pools, then sequenced them. Following culture for about 11 days, CD4+ T cells were isolated. Data came from immunoSEQ multiplex PCR; TCRdb stores just in-frame clones and leaves some out. This sample has approximately 87,000 clones, with approximately 81% found just once. Notes on this clone: Its target is not known.

The V call is TRBV28, the J call TRBJ1-1; a weak D match, TRBD1 (5 bases). Source: CD4+ T cells from PBMCs cultured with HCoV-229E spike peptides, taken before COVID-19 vaccination. This TCR came from a human donor who received a COVID-19 vaccine. The CDR3 region is CASRLKDILRNTEAFF. CDR3 bases: TGTGCCAGCAGACTAAAGGACATACTGAGGAACACTGAAGCTTTCTTT.